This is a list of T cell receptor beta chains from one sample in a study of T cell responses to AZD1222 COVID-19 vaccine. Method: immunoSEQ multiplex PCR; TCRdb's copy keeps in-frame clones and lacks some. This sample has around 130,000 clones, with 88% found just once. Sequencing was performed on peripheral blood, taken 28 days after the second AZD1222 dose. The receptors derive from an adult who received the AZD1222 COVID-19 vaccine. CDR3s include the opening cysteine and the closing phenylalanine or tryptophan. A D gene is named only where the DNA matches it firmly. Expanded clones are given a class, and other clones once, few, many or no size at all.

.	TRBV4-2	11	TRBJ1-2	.	TGTGCCAGCAGCCAAGTAACGGCTCTCACCTTC	CASSQVTALTF
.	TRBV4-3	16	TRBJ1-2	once	TGCGCCAGCAGCCAAGAAAGGACCATGGGGCACTATGGCTACACCTTC	CASSQERTMGHYGYTF
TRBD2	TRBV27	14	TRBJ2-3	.	TGTGCCAGCAGTTTTGGTAGCGGGGTGAATACGCAGTATTTT	CASSFGSGVNTQYF
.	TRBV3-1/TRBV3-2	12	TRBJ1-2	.	TGTGCCAGCAGCCAAGTTCAGGCTGGCTACACCTTC	CASSQVQAGYTF
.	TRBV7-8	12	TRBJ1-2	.	TGTGCCAGCAGCGACCGCAACTATGGCTACACCTTC	CASSDRNYGYTF
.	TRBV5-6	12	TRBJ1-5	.	TGTGCCAGCAGCTTCCGAGAAGGGCCCCAGCATTTT	CASSFREGPQHF
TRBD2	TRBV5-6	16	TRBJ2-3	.	TGTGCCAGCAGCCCCGAGCGGGGGGGCCGGCCAGATACGCAGTATTTT	CASSPERGGRPDTQYF
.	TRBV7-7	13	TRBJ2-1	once	TGTGCCAGCAGTCTCACCCGGACTGGCGAGCAGTTCTTC	CASSLTRTGEQFF
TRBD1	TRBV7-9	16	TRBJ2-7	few	TGTGCCAGCAGCCCCTCCATGAGACAGGGGGCTTACGAGCAGTACTTC	CASSPSMRQGAYEQYF
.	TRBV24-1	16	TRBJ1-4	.	TGTGCCACCAGTGTCCCGGACGTCGCAACTAATGAAAAACTGTTTTTT	CATSVPDVATNEKLFF
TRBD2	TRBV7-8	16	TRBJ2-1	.	TGTGCCAGCAGCCACCCAGCGGGGGAGACCTACAATGAGCAGTTCTTC	CASSHPAGETYNEQFF
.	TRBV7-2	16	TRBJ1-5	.	TGTGCCAGCAGCTTAGTAGCAATGGGATACAATCAGCCCCAGCATTTT	CASSLVAMGYNQPQHF
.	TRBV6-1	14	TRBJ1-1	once	TGTGCCAGCAGTGAAGCAAGGGGATGGACTGAAGCTTTCTTT	CASSEARGWTEAFF
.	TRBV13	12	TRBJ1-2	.	TGTGCCAGCAGCTTAATTCCGGGAGGCTACACCTTC	CASSLIPGGYTF
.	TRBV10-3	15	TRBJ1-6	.	TGTGCCACCCAGATCTTCGGGGGGCAAGATTCACCCCTCCACTTT	CATQIFGGQDSPLHF
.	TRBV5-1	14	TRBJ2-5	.	TGCGCCAGCAGCTTGAAGGGTACAGGAGAGACCCAGTACTTC	CASSLKGTGETQYF
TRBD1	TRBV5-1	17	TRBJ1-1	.	TGCGCCAGCAGCACCGAACCGACAGGGATCATGAACACTGAAGCTTTCTTT	CASSTEPTGIMNTEAFF
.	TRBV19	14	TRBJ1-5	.	TGTGCCAGTAGTCTCTCCCTAAGCAATCAGCCCCAGCATTTT	CASSLSLSNQPQHF
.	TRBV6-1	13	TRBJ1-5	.	TGTGCCAGCAGTGATCGCGGGGATCAGCCCCAGCATTTT	CASSDRGDQPQHF
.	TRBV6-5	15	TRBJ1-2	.	TGTGCCAGCGTAGAGGCAGTGTTAGCTAACTATGGCTACACCTTC	CASVEAVLANYGYTF
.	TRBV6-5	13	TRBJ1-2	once	TGTGCCAGCAGTTCAGGACAGAACTATGGCTACACCTTC	CASSSGQNYGYTF
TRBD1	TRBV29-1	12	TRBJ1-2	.	TGCAGCGTGACGACAGGGGGGGACGGCTACACCTTC	CSVTTGGDGYTF
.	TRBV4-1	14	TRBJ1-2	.	TGCGCCAGCAGCCAAACCATACTTGAGTATGGCTACACCTTC	CASSQTILEYGYTF
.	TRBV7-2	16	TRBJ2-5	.	TGTGCCAGCAGCTTAGTTCCGAGCGGCGTTCAAGAGACCCAGTACTTC	CASSLVPSGVQETQYF
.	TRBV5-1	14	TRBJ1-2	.	TGCGCCAGCAGCTTGGGGCGGGACTCGAATGGCTACACCTTC	CASSLGRDSNGYTF
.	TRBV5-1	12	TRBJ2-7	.	TGCGCCAGCAGCTTGGTAGCCTACGAGCAGTACTTC	CASSLVAYEQYF
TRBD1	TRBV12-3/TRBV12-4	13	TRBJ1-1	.	TGTGCCAGCAGACTTTCAGGGGGCACTGAAGCTTTCTTT	CASRLSGGTEAFF
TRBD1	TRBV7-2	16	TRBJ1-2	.	TGTGCCAGCAGCTTAGTGTCAACAGGGGATAACTATGGCTACACCTTC	CASSLVSTGDNYGYTF
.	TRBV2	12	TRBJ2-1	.	TGTGCCAGCAACTTACAGGGAAATGAGCAGTTCTTC	CASNLQGNEQFF